The clone carrying this T cell receptor beta chain was recorded many times. The antigen is not known. This sample stems from a study of HIV-infected patients and healthy controls. cDNA was made from approximately 500 ng RNA using alpha and beta constant primers. Alpha and beta chain libraries were made separately by chain-specific third strand synthesis with multiplexing indices. Each CDR3 protein is one row after TCRdb ran MiXCR on the 5' RACE reads. The sample has around 4,900 distinct CDR3 sequences, around 5.9% seen once. Roughly three months, about 14 weeks, into antiretroviral therapy, follow-up blood was collected. The repertoire came from unfractionated whole blood and reflected all unsorted peripheral T cells. General study points: Healthy control repertoires had roughly threefold more distinct CDR3s than untreated HIV+ repertoires, and higher Shannon diversity. Healthy controls shared more CDR3 sequences between individuals than HIV-infected patients did.

V lost 3 bases and J 1 base, leaving 9 bases between the germline ends. CDR3 length: 14 residues. This chain uses TRBV12-3 or TRBV12-4 with TRBJ1-1; unclear D gene. The material sequenced was blood, taken during antiretroviral therapy. This sequence originates from an adult with HIV infection. The CDR3 nucleotides read TGTGCCAGCAGTTTCCCCGGGCCGAACACTGAAGCTTTCTTT. This gives the protein CASSFPGPNTEAFF.